The following is a TCR beta chain sequence with its context. These data come from a study of blood T cell repertoires in COVID-19. In the study overall: The United States, Italy and Spain provided the acute and convalescent COVID-19 samples. T cells, B-cell-depleted T cells, or PBMCs provided the cDNA or gDNA that served as material.

As originally analysed: Amplification of reference gene primers provided the estimated nucleated cell counts. TCRdb's table, derived via immunoSEQ multiplex PCR, lists solely in-frame clones and lacks some. V, J and clone size reflect that table, while D and trimming were determined from the DNA. The repertoire holds about 100,000 clones, with roughly 82% as singletons. The CDR3 runs 14 residues. J was trimmed by 0 bases and V by 4 bases; bases with no gene match: 3. The V gene's germline CDR1 is SGHRS and CDR2 YFSETQ. The chain employs TRBV5-1 and TRBJ2-7; 8 bases line up with TRBD1. This TCR came from a human donor in a cohort sampled during active COVID-19. The sequenced sample consisted of peripheral blood. In nucleotides, the CDR3 is TGCGCCAGCAGCCGGACAGGGAGCTCCTACGAGCAGTACTTC. Protein sequence: CASSRTGSSYEQYF.